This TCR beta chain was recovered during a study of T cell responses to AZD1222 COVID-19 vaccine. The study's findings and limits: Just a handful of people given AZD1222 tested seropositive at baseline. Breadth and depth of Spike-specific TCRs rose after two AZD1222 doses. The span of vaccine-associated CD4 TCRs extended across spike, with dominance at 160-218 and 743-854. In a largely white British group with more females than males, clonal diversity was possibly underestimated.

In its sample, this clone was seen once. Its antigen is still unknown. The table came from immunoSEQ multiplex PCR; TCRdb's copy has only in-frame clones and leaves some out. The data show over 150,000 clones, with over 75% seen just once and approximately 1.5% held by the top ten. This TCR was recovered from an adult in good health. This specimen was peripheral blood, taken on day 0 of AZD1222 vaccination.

The CDR3 nucleotides read TGTGCCAGGGGAGGGGGCGCCGGGGAGACCCAGTACTTC. Translation gives CARGGGAGETQYF. The chain employs TRBV12-5 and TRBJ2-5; D could derive from TRBD1 or TRBD2 (7 bases each). This CDR3 spans 13 amino acids. The germline V gene has CDR1 LGHNT and CDR2 FRNRAP. Full variable domain (rest looked up from reference TRBV12-5 and TRBJ2-5): DARVTQTPRHKVTEMGQEVTMRCQPILGHNTVFWYRQTMMQGLELLAYFRNRAPLDDSGMPKDRFSAEMPDATLATLKIQPSEPRDSAVYFCARGGGAGETQYFGPGTRLLVL.